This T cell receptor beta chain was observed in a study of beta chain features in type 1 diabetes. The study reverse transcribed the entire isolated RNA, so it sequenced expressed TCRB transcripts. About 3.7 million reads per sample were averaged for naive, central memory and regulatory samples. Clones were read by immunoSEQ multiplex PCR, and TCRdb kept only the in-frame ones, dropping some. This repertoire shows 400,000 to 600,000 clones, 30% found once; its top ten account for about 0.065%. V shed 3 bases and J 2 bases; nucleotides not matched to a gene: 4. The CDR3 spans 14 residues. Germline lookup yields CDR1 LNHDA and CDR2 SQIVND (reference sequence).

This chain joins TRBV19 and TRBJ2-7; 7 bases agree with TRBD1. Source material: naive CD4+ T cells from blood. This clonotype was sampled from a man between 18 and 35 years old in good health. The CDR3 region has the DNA TGTGCCAGTAGTATCCGCAGGGGGACCTACGAGCAGTACTTC. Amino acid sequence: CASSIRRGTYEQYF.